This T cell receptor beta chain was obtained from a study of blood T cell repertoires in COVID-19. Study-wide background: COVID-19 samples collected from the United States, Italy and Spain covered acute and convalescent phases. PBMCs, B-cell-depleted T cells, or T cells were the source of the cDNA or gDNA that made up the material.

In the authors' workflow: Amplified reference gene primers provided the basis for estimating nucleated cell counts. The table came from immunoSEQ multiplex PCR; TCRdb's copy has only in-frame clones and leaves some out. V and J calls and clone size come straight from that table; D and trimming were deduced from the DNA. The repertoire consists of about 130,000 clones, with 70% to 85% occurring once and the leading ten covering about 12%. Germline lookup yields CDR1 SGHTA and CDR2 FQGNSA. Trimming shortened V by 2 bases and J by 0 bases, and 11 bases separated the two germline ends. This CDR3 is built from 16 residues.

This TCR came from a woman in her fifties or sixties with acute or convalescent COVID-19. Specimen: peripheral blood. The chain uses TRBV7-2 and TRBJ1-5, with D uncertain. The DNA of the CDR3 is TGTGCCAGCAGCTTACAGGCAGCTTATAGCAATCAGCCCCAGCATTTT. It is translated as CASSLQAAYSNQPQHF.